This record looks at one T cell receptor beta chain sequence and its context. The data belong to a study of blood T cell repertoires in COVID-19. Study overall: There were acute and convalescent COVID-19 samples, and they came from the United States, Italy and Spain.

Method: immunoSEQ multiplex PCR; TCRdb's copy keeps in-frame clones and lacks some. The repertoire holds some 240,000 clones, approximately 88% seen once, with 9.5% to 13% in the top ten. The sequenced sample was peripheral blood. The origin of this receptor is a woman between 65 and 79 years old with COVID-19, enrolled during active disease.

The CDR3, as DNA: TGCGCCAGCACAGCGAACCCCTACGAGCAGTACTTC. Residues: CASTANPYEQYF. The chain couples TRBV10-1 to TRBJ2-7; D is uncertain. Germline-derived CDR1 and CDR2 are WNHNN and SYGVQD (reference sequence). The CDR3 has 12 amino acids. V dropped 7 bases and J dropped 2 bases, with 9 bases sitting between them.